Below, 18 T cell receptor beta chains from the same sample are listed, as sequenced in a study of T cell responses to AZD1222 COVID-19 vaccine. Sequencing used immunoSEQ multiplex PCR; TCRdb keeps in-frame clones, though not all of them. There are some 190,000 clones in the sample; roughly 94% occur only once, and approximately 1.5% lies in the top ten. Source: peripheral blood, taken 28 days after the second dose of the MenACWY control vaccine. The receptor source for this set is an adult who received the MenACWY meningococcal vaccine as a control.

The rearrangement links TRBV12-3 or TRBV12-4 to TRBJ1-4; D perhaps matches TRBD1 (5 bases). This CDR3 has 12 amino acids. Trimming took 6 bases from V and 5 from J, leaving 7 bases between them. The CDR3 protein is CASRYRNEKLFF. Written as DNA, the CDR3 is TGTGCCAGCAGGTACAGGAATGAAAAACTGTTTTTT.

The chain combines TRBV5-4 with TRBJ2-3; 7 nucleotides match TRBD1. V dropped 4 bases and J dropped 0; count of bases not matched to a gene: 5. The CDR3 runs 15 residues. Germline loops: CDR1 SGHNT, CDR2 YYREEE (reference sequence). This CDR3 is CASSLGGASTDTQYF. CDR3 sequence (DNA): TGTGCCAGCAGCCTAGGGGGCGCAAGCACAGATACGCAGTATTTT.

The chain links TRBV11-2 to TRBJ2-1; 7 positions agree with TRBD2. Trimming removed 5 bases from V and 8 bases from J; junction bases left unmatched: 15. Germline V gene lookup returns CDR1 SGHAT and CDR2 FQNNGV. This CDR3 contains 16 residues. Here the CDR3 DNA reads TGTGCCAGCAGCATGGGACTACTTTCCCAATTGGATGAGCAGTTCTTC. This codes for CASSMGLLSQLDEQFF.

The gene calls are TRBV9 and TRBJ2-3; 9 bases are shared with TRBD1. Germline V lookup: CDR1 SGDLS, CDR2 YYNGEE. The CDR3 consists of 17 residues. Trimming at V came to 3 bases and at J to 4 bases, leaving 12 bases not matched to a gene. CDR3 amino acids: CASSGNPGQGGADTQYF. CDR3 nucleotide sequence: TGTGCCAGCAGCGGTAACCCGGGACAGGGAGGGGCAGATACGCAGTATTTT.

The V call is TRBV28, the J call TRBJ1-2; D call uncertain. This CDR3 is 14 amino acids long. V lost 3 bases and J 1 base, leaving 9 bases between the germline ends. Germline values: CDR1 MDHEN, CDR2 SYDVKM. The CDR3 DNA is TGTGCCAGCAGTTTGGGAAGGGATAACTATGGCTACACCTTC. Translated: CASSLGRDNYGYTF.

The rearrangement uses TRBV4-3 and TRBJ1-5; D not resolved. The CDR3 extends over 16 amino acids. V was pared by 4 bases and J by 6 bases, with 19 bases between. The germline CDR1 and CDR2 sequences are LGHNA and YSLEER. The CDR3 spells CASSPEGGQAIQPQHF. CDR3 DNA: TGCGCCAGCAGCCCAGAGGGAGGTCAGGCTATTCAGCCCCAGCATTTT.

The chain joins TRBV29-1 to TRBJ2-2; D uncertain. This CDR3 spans 13 amino acids. CDR1 is SQVTM, CDR2 ANQGSEA, per germline. Between the trimmed V and J ends, which lost 3 bases and 2 bases, there was a span of 7 bases. For the CDR3, the DNA is TGCAGCGTTGATGTCCTCAACACCGGGGAGCTGTTTTTT. It codes for CSVDVLNTGELFF.

This chain links TRBV28 with TRBJ1-3, with D hard to call. CDR3 length: 16 amino acids. CDR1 is MDHEN, CDR2 SYDVKM, per germline. With 2 bases removed from V and 1 base from J, the gap between germline ends came to 12 bases. The chain's CDR3 is CASSLAAARSGNTIYF. CDR3 DNA sequence: TGTGCCAGCAGTTTAGCGGCAGCCCGTTCTGGAAACACCATATATTTT.

This clone is medium-sized. The V and J genes are TRBV28 and TRBJ1-6; TRBD1 might be the D (5 bases). The CDR3 spans 13 residues. Germline V gives CDR1 MDHEN, CDR2 SYDVKM. V was cut by 7 bases and J by 5 bases, with 9 bases left in between. DNA for the CDR3: TGTGCCAGCATCGGGACCGATAATTCACCCCTCCACTTT. Its protein product is CASIGTDNSPLHF. The entire variable domain, with the rest obtained from reference TRBV28 and TRBJ1-6, is as follows: DVKVTQSSRYLVKRTGEKVFLECVQDMDHENMFWYRQDPGLGLRLIYFSYDVKMKEKGDIPEGYSVSREKKERFSLILESASTNQTSMYLCASIGTDNSPLHFGNGTRLTVT.

The rearrangement links TRBV2 to TRBJ1-4; D gene ambiguous. V gave up 6 bases and J gave up 4 bases, with 15 bases separating them. The CDR3 loop spans 15 amino acids. In germline, CDR1 is SNHLY, CDR2 FYNNEI. The DNA for the CDR3 is TGTGCCAGCAGAGATATTAGGAAGGGTAATGAAAAACTGTTTTTT. This sequence encodes CASRDIRKGNEKLFF.

This sequence joins TRBV25-1 and TRBJ2-7, with 10 bases aligning to TRBD2. With V trimmed by 3 bases and J by 3 bases, 5 bases remained unmatched. Germline V gene data show CDR1 as MGHDK and CDR2 as SYGVNS. This CDR3 region has 15 residues. CDR3: CASSDGTSGVYEQYF. CDR3 coding DNA: TGTGCCAGCAGTGACGGAACTAGCGGGGTCTACGAGCAGTACTTC.

The V and J genes are TRBV5-1 and TRBJ1-5; 9 bases fit TRBD1. Trimming cost V 2 bases and J 1 base; bases outside gene matches: 1. Germline V gene lookup returns CDR1 SGHRS and CDR2 YFSETQ. The CDR3 runs 15 residues. The CDR3 DNA is TGCGCCAGCAGCTTACAGGGGGCGAGCAATCAGCCCCAGCATTTT. This translates into CASSLQGASNQPQHF.

The gene calls are TRBV6-5 and TRBJ1-5, with 7 bases fitting TRBD1. Germline trimming cut 4 bases from V and 1 base from J; bases unmatched to any gene: 4. The germline gives CDR1 MNHEY, CDR2 SVGAGI. This CDR3 spans 15 amino acids. CDR3 DNA: TGTGCCAGCAGTTCGCAACAGGGGAGCAATCAGCCCCAGCATTTT. This codes for CASSSQQGSNQPQHF.

The chain uses TRBV28 and TRBJ1-2; 7 positions match TRBD1. The CDR3 has 16 amino acids. The V gene's germline CDR1 is MDHEN and CDR2 SYDVKM. Trimming took 7 bases from V and 0 from J; bases not matched to a gene: 11. CDR3 in DNA: TGTGCCAGCACCAGTACAGGGGTGGGCGCTAACTATGGCTACACCTTC. Translating gives CASTSTGVGANYGYTF.

This clone was seen only once. The chain employs TRBV27 and TRBJ2-2, with D perhaps matching TRBD1 or TRBD2 (5 bases each). CDR3 length: 14 amino acids. The ends were cut back, 3 bases at V and 1 base at J, with 6 bases in the middle. Per the germline V gene, CDR1 is MNHEY and CDR2 is SMNVEV (reference sequence). The CDR3 protein is CASSLGVNTGELFF. DNA for the CDR3: TGTGCCAGCAGTTTGGGGGTGAACACCGGGGAGCTGTTTTTT.

The rearrangement links TRBV5-6 to TRBJ1-4; D is perhaps TRBD1 (5 bases). This CDR3 has 16 residues. Per germline, CDR1 SGHDT and CDR2 YYEEEE. V gave up 0 bases and J gave up 2 bases, with 11 bases separating them. CDR3: CASSLGGGTTNEKLFF. The CDR3 DNA follows: TGTGCCAGCAGCTTGGGTGGAGGGACTACTAATGAAAAACTGTTTTTT. Supplemented by reference TRBV5-6 and TRBJ1-4, the full variable domain reads DAGVTQSPTHLIKTRGQQVTLRCSPKSGHDTVSWYQQALGQGPQFIFQYYEEEERQRGNFPDRFSGHQFPNYSSELNVNALLLGDSALYLCASSLGGGTTNEKLFFGSGTQLSVL.

This chain connects TRBV19 to TRBJ2-3; D uncertain. The CDR3 is 12 residues long. Trimming pared 3 bases from V and 6 bases from J, leaving 7 bases between. CDR1 is LNHDA, CDR2 SQIVND, per germline (reference sequence). CDR3 sequence (DNA): TGTGCCAGTAGTATTCTCGGTGATACGCAGTATTTT. Translating it yields CASSILGDTQYF.

This clone was picked up one time. This chain joins TRBV19 and TRBJ2-1; D unresolved. The germline gives CDR1 LNHDA, CDR2 SQIVND (reference sequence). The V gene lost 5 bases and the J gene lost 4 bases, with 9 bases spanning the gap. CDR3 length: 13 residues. The CDR3 DNA reads as TGTGCCAGTAGTCTGGTAGCTTACAATGAGCAGTTCTTC. Translating gives CASSLVAYNEQFF.